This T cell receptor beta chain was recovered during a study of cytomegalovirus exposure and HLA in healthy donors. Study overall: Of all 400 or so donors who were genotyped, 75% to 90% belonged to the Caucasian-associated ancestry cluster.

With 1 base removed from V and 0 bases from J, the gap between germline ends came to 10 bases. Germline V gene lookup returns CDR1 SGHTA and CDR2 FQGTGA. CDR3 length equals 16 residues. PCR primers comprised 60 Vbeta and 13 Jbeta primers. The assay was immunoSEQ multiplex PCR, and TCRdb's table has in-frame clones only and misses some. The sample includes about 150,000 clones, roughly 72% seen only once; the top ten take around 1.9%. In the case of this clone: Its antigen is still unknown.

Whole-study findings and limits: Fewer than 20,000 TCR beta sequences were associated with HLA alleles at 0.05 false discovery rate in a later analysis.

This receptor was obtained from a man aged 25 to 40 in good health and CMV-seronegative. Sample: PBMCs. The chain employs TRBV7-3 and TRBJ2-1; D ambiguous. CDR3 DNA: TGTGCCAGCAGCTTAATTAGTCAAAGCTCCTACAATGAGCAGTTCTTC. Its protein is CASSLISQSSYNEQFF.